This T cell receptor beta chain was observed in a study of T cell responses to AZD1222 COVID-19 vaccine (dated by TCRdb to the early 2020s). About the study as a whole: AZD1222 recipients with second doses at about 4 weeks or about 12 weeks were pooled, because spike-specific TCR depth and breadth did not differ between schedules. Trial participants were enrolled by age into subgroups of 18-55, 56-69 and 70-plus years, and around 150, 28 and 57 TCR-sequenced participants, respectively, were included in these subgroups. TCR sequencing was performed for over 230 trial participants, of whom about 210 were given two doses of AZD1222 and some 26 were given two doses of MenACWY control vaccine. Findings and caveats that apply to the study as a whole: After two AZD1222 doses, both the breadth and the depth of spike-specific TCRs were significantly higher than at day 0 and than in MenACWY recipients. Reportedly, close to half of the unique spike-specific TCRs recognized epitopes lying outside the regions that are mutated in the B.1.351 and B.1.1.7 variants. No day 14 peak-response samples were available, so repertoires were characterized only after the peak T cell response. Only five to seven AZD1222 recipients were SARS-CoV-2 seropositive at baseline, limiting conclusions about previously exposed vaccinees. CD4 TCRs associated with the vaccine covered the entire spike protein, and the dominant responses were in regions 160-218 and 743-854. The 56-69-year group was small, and its depth increase did not reach significance, likely because of low power. Participants were mostly white British and included more females than males, and it was suggested by the authors that clonal diversity may have been underestimated.

Comment on this clone: Its antigen has not been determined. No base-level quality is on record; no much larger clone is a single base apart.

In the germline V gene (reference sequence), CDR1 corresponds to LNHNV and CDR2 to YYDKDF. The CDR3 runs 14 residues from the cysteine to the phenylalanine. The only DNA kept is the CDR3, 42 bases in frame from the first base. For this chain, trimming is 8 bases at the V end and 5 bases at the J end, and the number of junction bases without a gene match is 9. The CDR3 regions of human TCRbeta chains were analyzed by immunosequencing. As for how the authors treated the data: Repertoire TCRs were checked for matches against a reference library of SARS-CoV-2-specific TCRs that had been generated using the MIRA antigen-specificity platform. Breadth was defined as the fraction of unique TCRs that were SARS-CoV-2-associated. Depth was defined as the fraction of total T cells that were SARS-CoV-2-associated. Using the MIRA data, each spike-specific TCR was assigned both to the spike region to which the TCR was reactive and to a CD4 or CD8 class. Log10-transformed breadth and depth values were compared by one-way ANOVA with Sidak's multiple comparisons tests. TCRdb stores this immuneACCESS table with in-frame sequences only. Part of the clones is absent; in the studies checked, under half of the shortfall reflects unresolved V genes, and no reason is known for the rest. The DNA was the basis for D and trimming; V, J and clone size are from that table. This sample is represented by roughly 98,000 clones; around 90% of them were singletons. Of the sample, roughly 12% is held by the ten largest clones.

The time point label, as the study defines it: baseline before first vaccination. Samples from vaccinated people were obtained from the UK trials COV001 and COV002, which included a single-blind randomized controlled phase 2/3 trial of AZD1222 (ChAdOx1 nCoV-19) in healthy adults. Trial participant PBMC samples were collected at day 0 and day 28 after the second dose for TCRbeta chain sequencing. The sample in question was peripheral blood, obtained on day 0 of AZD1222 vaccination. The chain is encoded by TRBV15 joined to TRBJ2-1; 7 bases in between match TRBD2. This clonotype originated in an adult in good health. The nucleotide sequence is TGTGCCACCGGCCGACGGGCGGGGGACAATGAGCAGTTCTTC. Its protein product is CATGRRAGDNEQFF.